A selection of T cell receptor beta chains follows, all from one sample in a study of T-cell memory formation after mild COVID-19. TCRdb passed the 5' RACE reads through MiXCR, listing each CDR3 protein once. The sample contains approximately 290,000 distinct CDR3 sequences, around 19% of which appear only once. The sequenced sample consisted of PBMCs or a T cell subset sorted from them (not recorded which). The receptors here all came from a man aged 18 to 35 who had mild COVID-19 (a few samples of this study predate the infection). Cell type and time point are not known. CDR3s include the opening cysteine and the closing phenylalanine or tryptophan. The order of the fields is V gene, clone size, D gene, J gene, CDR3 length, CDR3 DNA, CDR3 protein. The D gene is left open where the match is weak. For some rows the clone size is stated as once, few or many, or as a class when expanded; others skip it.

v_gene: TRBV5-1; abundance: .; d_gene: .; j_gene: TRBJ1-4; len: 16; CDR3nt: TGCGCCAGCAGCCGCCGTCCACAGGGTCAGGGAGAAAAACTGTTTTTT; CDR3aa: CASSRRPQGQGEKLFF
v_gene: TRBV5-1; abundance: .; d_gene: .; j_gene: TRBJ2-1; len: 14; CDR3nt: TGCGCCAGCAGCCGACTGCTTGGGCGCCATGAGCAGTTCTTC; CDR3aa: CASSRLLGRHEQFF
v_gene: TRBV15; abundance: .; d_gene: .; j_gene: TRBJ1-2; len: 15; CDR3nt: TGTGCCACCAGCAGAGATTTGGGCAGGGGCTATGGCTACACCTTC; CDR3aa: CATSRDLGRGYGYTF
v_gene: TRBV3-1; abundance: few; d_gene: TRBD1; j_gene: TRBJ2-7; len: 15; CDR3nt: TGTGCCAGCAGCCTCCTTGGGACAGCCACCTACGAGCAGTACTTC; CDR3aa: CASSLLGTATYEQYF
v_gene: TRBV7-2; abundance: few; d_gene: .; j_gene: TRBJ2-3; len: 14; CDR3nt: TGTGCCAGCAGCCCCAGGGGGGCCGCAGATACGCAGTATTTT; CDR3aa: CASSPRGAADTQYF
v_gene: TRBV6-1; abundance: few; d_gene: .; j_gene: TRBJ2-3; len: 14; CDR3nt: TGTGCCAGCAGTGAAGGGACACACACAGATACGCAGTATTTT; CDR3aa: CASSEGTHTDTQYF
v_gene: TRBV5-1; abundance: few; d_gene: TRBD1; j_gene: TRBJ2-3; len: 16; CDR3nt: TGCGCCAGCAGCTGGGGTGGACAGGGTGATGCAGATACGCAGTATTTT; CDR3aa: CASSWGGQGDADTQYF
v_gene: TRBV6-6; abundance: many; d_gene: TRBD1; j_gene: TRBJ1-5; len: 14; CDR3nt: TGTGCCAGCAGTTATACGGACAGGGCTCAGCCCCAGCATTTT; CDR3aa: CASSYTDRAQPQHF
v_gene: TRBV6-5; abundance: .; d_gene: TRBD1; j_gene: TRBJ2-2; len: 16; CDR3nt: TGTGCCAGCAGGTCGACCGGGACAGAGCTCACCGGGGAGCTGTTTTTT; CDR3aa: CASRSTGTELTGELFF
v_gene: TRBV6-1; abundance: .; d_gene: .; j_gene: TRBJ1-2; len: 15; CDR3nt: TGTGCCAGCAGTTTCGCCCGCCGGGGACACTATGGCTACACCTTC; CDR3aa: CASSFARRGHYGYTF
v_gene: TRBV5-1; abundance: few; d_gene: .; j_gene: TRBJ1-1; len: 16; CDR3nt: TGCGCCAGCAGCTTGGAGGCGGGGATAATGAACACTGAAGCTTTCTTT; CDR3aa: CASSLEAGIMNTEAFF
v_gene: TRBV7-6; abundance: .; d_gene: .; j_gene: TRBJ2-5; len: 16; CDR3nt: TGTGCCAGCAGCCGTTATGGCCCACGGATCATGGAGACCCAGTACTTC; CDR3aa: CASSRYGPRIMETQYF
v_gene: TRBV5-1; abundance: few; d_gene: .; j_gene: TRBJ1-6; len: 16; CDR3nt: TGCGCCAGCAGCTGGGCCACCGGGTCCGATAATTCACCCCTCCACTTT; CDR3aa: CASSWATGSDNSPLHF
v_gene: TRBV6-5; abundance: few; d_gene: TRBD1; j_gene: TRBJ1-2; len: 14; CDR3nt: TGTGCCAGCAGTTGGGACAGGGTAAACTATGGCTACACCTTC; CDR3aa: CASSWDRVNYGYTF
v_gene: TRBV15; abundance: .; d_gene: .; j_gene: TRBJ1-1; len: 14; CDR3nt: TGTGCCACCAGCAGAGTTGATCGGTGGACTGAAGCTTTCTTT; CDR3aa: CATSRVDRWTEAFF
v_gene: TRBV2; abundance: .; d_gene: TRBD2; j_gene: TRBJ2-1; len: 17; CDR3nt: TGTGCCAGCAGCCAGACTAGCGGGGGCTTCCCTTACAATGAGCAGTTCTTC; CDR3aa: CASSQTSGGFPYNEQFF
v_gene: TRBV12-3/TRBV12-4; abundance: .; d_gene: .; j_gene: TRBJ2-6; len: 16; CDR3nt: TGTGCCAGCAGGCCTAACCCAGGGGTCGGGGCCAACGTCCTGACTTTC; CDR3aa: CASRPNPGVGANVLTF
v_gene: TRBV7-3; abundance: .; d_gene: .; j_gene: TRBJ2-3; len: 14; CDR3nt: TGTGCCAGCAGCTTTGGCATAGTCACAGATACGCAGTATTTT; CDR3aa: CASSFGIVTDTQYF
v_gene: TRBV3-1; abundance: .; d_gene: TRBD2; j_gene: TRBJ2-4; len: 16; CDR3nt: TGTGCCAGCAGCCGAGCGGCGGTGTCTAGCGGGGACCCCTTGTACTTC; CDR3aa: CASSRAAVSSGDPLYF
v_gene: TRBV20-1; abundance: few; d_gene: .; j_gene: TRBJ2-5; len: 9; CDR3nt: TGCAGTCAGGGGGAGACCCAGTACTTC; CDR3aa: CSQGETQYF
v_gene: TRBV18; abundance: .; d_gene: TRBD1; j_gene: TRBJ1-2; len: 14; CDR3nt: TGTGCCAGCTCACCACAGACAGGGTTTCTGGGCTACACCTTC; CDR3aa: CASSPQTGFLGYTF
v_gene: TRBV3-1; abundance: few; d_gene: .; j_gene: TRBJ1-2; len: 14; CDR3nt: TGTGCCAGCAGCCGGACTGGGAGCGGCTATGGCTACACCTTC; CDR3aa: CASSRTGSGYGYTF
v_gene: TRBV6-4; abundance: .; d_gene: .; j_gene: TRBJ1-1; len: 13; CDR3nt: TGTGCCAGCAGTCAGTTTAGTGACACTGAAGCTTTCTTT; CDR3aa: CASSQFSDTEAFF
v_gene: TRBV6-4; abundance: few; d_gene: TRBD2; j_gene: TRBJ2-1; len: 13; CDR3nt: TGTGCCAGCAGGGGGGCCACTAGCGGCCTTTTTTTCTTC; CDR3aa: CASRGATSGLFFF
v_gene: TRBV15; abundance: .; d_gene: .; j_gene: TRBJ2-5; len: 18; CDR3nt: TGTGCCACCAGCAGAGACGTGGGACGGAGAAGGTGGGGAGAGACCCAGTACTTC; CDR3aa: CATSRDVGRRRWGETQYF
v_gene: TRBV4-2; abundance: few; d_gene: .; j_gene: TRBJ1-2; len: 16; CDR3nt: TGTGCCAGCAGCCAAGTCGCGTCCCCCTTATACTATGGCTACACCTTC; CDR3aa: CASSQVASPLYYGYTF
v_gene: TRBV15; abundance: .; d_gene: .; j_gene: TRBJ1-5; len: 12; CDR3nt: TGTGCCATCGGCGAGCGCAATCAGCCCCAGCATTTT; CDR3aa: CAIGERNQPQHF
v_gene: TRBV7-8; abundance: many; d_gene: .; j_gene: TRBJ2-1; len: 15; CDR3nt: TGTGCCAGCAGGTCCGGGGGAATCACGTACAATGAGCAGTTCTTC; CDR3aa: CASRSGGITYNEQFF
v_gene: TRBV2; abundance: few; d_gene: .; j_gene: TRBJ2-3; len: 14; CDR3nt: TGTGCCAGCAGTGGCGTCGGCAGCACAGATACGCAGTATTTT; CDR3aa: CASSGVGSTDTQYF
v_gene: TRBV7-6; abundance: few; d_gene: .; j_gene: TRBJ2-7; len: 13; CDR3nt: TGTGCCAGCAGCTCACAACGCTCCTACGAGCAGTACTTC; CDR3aa: CASSSQRSYEQYF
v_gene: TRBV11-2; abundance: few; d_gene: TRBD1; j_gene: TRBJ2-1; len: 15; CDR3nt: TGTGCCAGCAGCACCAGGGGGAACTCCTACAATGAGCAGTTCTTC; CDR3aa: CASSTRGNSYNEQFF
v_gene: TRBV5-1; abundance: many; d_gene: .; j_gene: TRBJ2-2; len: 14; CDR3nt: TGCGCCAGCAGCTTGAGGGAACAGGACGGGGAGCTGTTTTTT; CDR3aa: CASSLREQDGELFF
v_gene: TRBV4-2; abundance: few; d_gene: .; j_gene: TRBJ2-1; len: 15; CDR3nt: TGTGCCAGCAGCCAAGAACCGGTACAGGGCAATGAGCAGTTCTTC; CDR3aa: CASSQEPVQGNEQFF
v_gene: TRBV4-1; abundance: .; d_gene: .; j_gene: TRBJ2-7; len: 17; CDR3nt: TGCGCCAGCAGCCCAGGACTCGGGACGGCGCCTACCTACGAGCAGTACTTC; CDR3aa: CASSPGLGTAPTYEQYF
v_gene: TRBV29-1; abundance: .; d_gene: .; j_gene: TRBJ1-1; len: 14; CDR3nt: TGCAGCGGCGAGTCGTGGGGGATGAACACTGAAGCTTTCTTT; CDR3aa: CSGESWGMNTEAFF
v_gene: TRBV5-1; abundance: .; d_gene: .; j_gene: TRBJ1-1; len: 16; CDR3nt: TGCGCCAGCAGCTTGGAAGGTTCCAATGTGAACACTGAAGCTTTCTTT; CDR3aa: CASSLEGSNVNTEAFF
v_gene: TRBV7-9; abundance: .; d_gene: .; j_gene: TRBJ1-2; len: 14; CDR3nt: TGTGCCAGCAGCTTAGGATCAGAGCACTATGGCTACACCTTC; CDR3aa: CASSLGSEHYGYTF
v_gene: TRBV5-5; abundance: .; d_gene: .; j_gene: TRBJ1-5; len: 15; CDR3nt: TGTGCCAGCAGCTTGTACGTGGGTCAAAATCAGCCCCAGCATTTT; CDR3aa: CASSLYVGQNQPQHF
v_gene: TRBV6-1; abundance: few; d_gene: .; j_gene: TRBJ2-6; len: 17; CDR3nt: TGTGCCAGCAGTGAACTCACGGGGAGCTCTGGGGCCAACGTCCTGACTTTC; CDR3aa: CASSELTGSSGANVLTF